This TCR beta chain was identified during a study of early T cells in non-severe SARS-CoV-2 infection. Across the whole study: From unsorted whole blood, bulk RNA was sequenced, and the chains remained unpaired.

MiXCR was run by TCRdb on the 5' RACE reads, yielding one entry per CDR3 protein. This sample has some 87,000 distinct CDR3 sequences, with around 13% found just once. This CDR3 region has 15 residues. Germline V gene data show CDR1 as MNHEY and CDR2 as SVGAGI. Trimming left V 0 bases short and J 1 base short, with 8 bases between. This clonotype originated in an adult who was a healthcare worker with PCR-confirmed SARS-CoV-2 infection or an uninfected control (not recorded which). The chain links TRBV6-5 to TRBJ2-3; D uncertain. Material: whole blood. The CDR3 DNA reads as TGTGCCAGCAGTTACTCTCGCCAAGGCACAGATACGCAGTATTTT. Its protein is CASSYSRQGTDTQYF.